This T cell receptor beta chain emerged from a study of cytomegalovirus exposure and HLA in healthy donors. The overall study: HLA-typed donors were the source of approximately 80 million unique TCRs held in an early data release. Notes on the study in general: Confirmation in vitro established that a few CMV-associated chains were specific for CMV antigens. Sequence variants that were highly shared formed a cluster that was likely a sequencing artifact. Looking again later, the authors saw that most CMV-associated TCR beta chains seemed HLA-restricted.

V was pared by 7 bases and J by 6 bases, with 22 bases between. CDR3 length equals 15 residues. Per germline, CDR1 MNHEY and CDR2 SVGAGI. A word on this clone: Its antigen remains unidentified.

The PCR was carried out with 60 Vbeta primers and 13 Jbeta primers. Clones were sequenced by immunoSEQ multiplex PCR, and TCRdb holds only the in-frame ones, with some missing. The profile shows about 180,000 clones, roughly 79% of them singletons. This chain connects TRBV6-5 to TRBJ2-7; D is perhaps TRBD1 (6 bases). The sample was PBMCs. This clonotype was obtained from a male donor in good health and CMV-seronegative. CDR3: CASKGVGQLLVEQYF. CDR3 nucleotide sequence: TGTGCCAGCAAAGGGGTTGGACAGTTGCTCGTCGAGCAGTACTTC.